A single sample gave rise to the 23 T cell receptor beta chains below, sequenced in a study of blood T cell repertoires in COVID-19. The data were produced by immunoSEQ multiplex PCR, yet TCRdb's version contains in-frame clones alone and is incomplete. Of about 150,000 clones listed, approximately 90% are singletons. Sequencing was carried out using peripheral blood. The receptors derive from a woman aged 60-70 years with active COVID-19.

The CDR3 reads CSASIGGFANTGELFF. In nucleotides, the CDR3 is TGCAGTGCTAGTATAGGGGGATTCGCGAACACCGGGGAGCTGTTTTTT. V and J are TRBV20-1 and TRBJ2-2; possible D gene TRBD1, 6 bases. Germline CDR1 is DFQATT and CDR2 is SNEGSKA (reference sequence). Trimming shortened V by 3 bases and J by 0 bases, and 14 bases separated the two germline ends. The CDR3 length is 16 residues.

This chain connects TRBV10-2 to TRBJ2-7, with TRBD2 matching 8 bases. Germline V lookup: CDR1 WSHSY, CDR2 SAAADI. CDR3 length: 15 amino acids. V was pared by 3 bases and J by 5 bases, with 9 bases of the junction left unmatched. The CDR3 sequence is CASSDDREGAHEQYF. The CDR3, as DNA: TGCGCCAGCAGTGATGACCGGGAGGGAGCTCACGAGCAGTACTTC.

The chain uses TRBV11-1 and TRBJ2-1; D possibly corresponds to TRBD1 (5 bases). The CDR3 consists of 15 residues. Germline V gives CDR1 SGHAT, CDR2 FQDESV (reference sequence). V was clipped by 3 bases and J by 4 bases, with 13 bases between them. The CDR3 sequence: CASSFFDSNYNEQFF. The CDR3 DNA is TGTGCCAGCAGCTTTTTTGACAGCAATTACAATGAGCAGTTCTTC. Full variable domain (rest looked up from reference TRBV11-1 and TRBJ2-1): EAEVAQSPRYKITEKSQAVAFWCDPISGHATLYWYRQILGQGPELLVQFQDESVVDDSQLPKDRFSAERLKGVDSTLKIQPAELGDSAMYLCASSFFDSNYNEQFFGPGTRLTVL.

This rearrangement joins TRBV9 to TRBJ2-7; D might be TRBD1 (5 bases). With 0 bases removed from V and 0 bases from J, the gap between germline ends came to 7 bases. This CDR3 region has 14 residues. CDR1 SGDLS and CDR2 YYNGEE come from the germline V gene. The DNA of the CDR3 is TGTGCCAGCAGCGTAGGACAGACCTCCTACGAGCAGTACTTC. Translated, it gives CASSVGQTSYEQYF.

This sequence joins TRBV19 and TRBJ2-5; 10 bases fit TRBD1. CDR1 and CDR2 (germline): LNHDA, SQIVND (reference sequence). Trimming removed 4 bases from V and 5 bases from J; junction bases left unmatched: 7. The CDR3 covers 15 residues. The CDR3 protein is CASSSDRGRVETQYF. CDR3 coding DNA: TGTGCCAGTAGTAGCGACAGGGGGCGCGTGGAGACCCAGTACTTC.

Written as DNA, the CDR3 is TGTGCCTGGAGTCCGCCGACTAGTCACGAGCAGTACTTC. Translation gives CAWSPPTSHEQYF. The rearrangement links TRBV30 to TRBJ2-7; possibly TRBD2 for D (6 bases). Germline CDR1 GTSNPN, CDR2 SVGIG (reference sequence). This CDR3 is built from 13 residues. V was clipped by 2 bases and J by 5 bases, with 13 bases between them.

This clone was detected once. The chain couples TRBV2 to TRBJ1-1, with TRBD1 matching over 10 bases. The CDR3 has 13 amino acids. Germline V gene sequence: CDR1 SNHLY, CDR2 FYNNEI. Trimming at V came to 4 bases and at J to 4 bases, leaving 0 bases not matched to a gene. The chain's CDR3 is CASSGQGATEAFF. The CDR3 coding sequence is TGTGCCAGCAGTGGACAGGGGGCCACTGAAGCTTTCTTT.

This clone was detected only once. The chain joins TRBV30 to TRBJ2-7; no clear D. Trimming cost V 5 bases and J 4 bases, with 18 bases left between them. CDR1 GTSNPN and CDR2 SVGIG come from the germline V gene (reference sequence). The CDR3 is 14 amino acids. The chain's CDR3 is CAWAPRVSSYEQYF. CDR3 nucleotide sequence: TGTGCCTGGGCCCCTAGAGTTTCGAGTTACGAGCAGTACTTC.

The chain joins TRBV5-6 to TRBJ1-3, with 8 bases identical to TRBD1. J gave up 7 bases and V 4 bases, and 10 bases lay outside the gene matches. The CDR3 runs 15 residues. Germline assignment: CDR1 SGHDT and CDR2 YYEEEE. CDR3 protein: CASSMRTGTFNTIYF. CDR3 DNA sequence: TGTGCCAGCAGCATGCGGACAGGGACATTCAACACCATATATTTT.

The CDR3 nucleotides are TGTGCCAGCGACCCAGCCGGAGTGATGGCTTTCTTT. Translating gives CASDPAGVMAFF. The chain is built from TRBV21-1 and TRBJ1-1. TRBV21-1 is reported as a pseudogene. The CDR3 spans 12 residues.

The chain uses TRBV28 and TRBJ1-5; tentative D call: TRBD1 (5 bases). CDR1 is MDHEN and CDR2 is SYDVKM in the germline V gene. This CDR3 contains 17 residues. Trimming took off 7 bases at V and 0 bases at J, with 19 bases between the two ends. CDR3 protein: CASKPEWGVGSNQPQHF. Here the CDR3 DNA reads TGTGCCAGCAAACCCGAATGGGGGGTCGGTAGCAATCAGCCCCAGCATTTT. The whole variable domain, filled in from reference TRBV28 and TRBJ1-5, reads DVKVTQSSRYLVKRTGEKVFLECVQDMDHENMFWYRQDPGLGLRLIYFSYDVKMKEKGDIPEGYSVSREKKERFSLILESASTNQTSMYLCASKPEWGVGSNQPQHFGDGTRLSIL.

The V call is TRBV10-2, the J call TRBJ1-1; D unresolved. Trimming left V 8 bases short and J 2 bases short, with 12 bases between. The germline gives CDR1 WSHSY, CDR2 SAAADI. The CDR3 contains 13 residues. CDR3 DNA: TGCGCCAGCGGGCGGGGATCAAACACTGAAGCTTTCTTT. Translated, it gives CASGRGSNTEAFF.

The chain couples TRBV2 to TRBJ1-1; maybe TRBD1 (5 bases). V lost 6 bases and J lost 2, with 16 bases in between. The CDR3 covers 15 residues. CDR1 SNHLY and CDR2 FYNNEI come from the germline V gene. This CDR3 is CASSPGQLRNTEAFF. As DNA, the CDR3 is TGTGCCAGCAGCCCCGGACAACTCCGAAACACTGAAGCTTTCTTT.

This rearrangement joins TRBV10-2 to TRBJ2-7; 10 bases map to TRBD1. Trimming removed 0 bases from V and 2 bases from J; junction bases left unmatched: 7. The CDR3 is 17 residues long. Per the germline V gene, CDR1 is WSHSY and CDR2 is SAAADI. CDR3 DNA: TGCGCCAGCAGTGAGTCGGCTCCGGGACAGGGGCCCTACGAGCAGTACTTC. It specifies CASSESAPGQGPYEQYF.

This chain joins TRBV6-2 or TRBV6-3 and TRBJ2-7, with a possible D match to TRBD1 (6 bases). This CDR3 spans 15 amino acids. Deletions cut 2 bases from V and 4 bases from J, with 15 bases between. From germline, CDR1 is MNHEY and CDR2 SVGEGT. This chain's CDR3 is CASSYRGQSLYEQYF. The CDR3 DNA sequence: TGTGCCAGCAGTTACCGGGGACAAAGCCTGTACGAGCAGTACTTC.

The CDR3 loop is CASSQEQVGEKLFF. CDR3 nucleotides: TGCGCCAGCAGCCAAGAACAGGTGGGGGAAAAACTGTTTTTT. V and J are TRBV4-3 and TRBJ1-4; TRBD1 is a possible D gene (5 bases). There are 14 residues in the CDR3. Germline lookup yields CDR1 LGHNA and CDR2 YSLEER. V lost 0 bases to trimming and J lost 8 bases, with 10 bases between them.

V gene TRBV3-1 (or the pseudogene TRBV3-2) combines with J gene TRBJ1-4, with a tentative D call TRBD1 (6 bases). In germline, CDR1 is LGHDT, CDR2 YNNKEL (reference sequence). The CDR3 contains 13 residues. V gave up 4 bases and J gave up 4 bases, with 7 bases separating them. The CDR3 nucleotides read TGTGCCAGCAGCCTACAGGGTAATGAAAAACTGTTTTTT. As protein: CASSLQGNEKLFF.

The chain uses TRBV7-2 and TRBJ1-5; D is perhaps TRBD1 (5 bases). Germline assignment: CDR1 SGHTA and CDR2 FQGNSA. There are 15 residues in the CDR3. The germline V and J ends were trimmed by 5 bases and 3 bases, with 14 bases remaining between them. CDR3 sequence reads: CASSPWGGINQPQHF. Written as DNA, the CDR3 is TGTGCCAGCAGCCCCTGGGGGGGAATCAATCAGCCCCAGCATTTT.

V usage is TRBV6-1 and J usage is TRBJ2-7; the match to TRBD1 covers 7 bases. V was clipped by 2 bases and J by 3 bases; unmatched bases: 7. CDR3 length: 15 residues. From germline, CDR1 is MNHNS and CDR2 SASEGT. The CDR3 protein is CASSERGQIGYEQYF. In nucleotides, the CDR3 is TGTGCCAGCAGTGAACGGGGACAGATAGGCTACGAGCAGTACTTC.

The V and J genes are TRBV7-8 and TRBJ2-2; a possible D gene is TRBD2 (6 bases). Germline assignment: CDR1 SGHVS and CDR2 FQNEAQ. This CDR3 is 16 amino acids long. V was trimmed by 5 bases and J by 1 base, leaving 14 bases between them. CDR3 sequence (DNA): TGTGCCAGCAGCCGATACGGACTATTGAACACCGGGGAGCTGTTTTTT. Residues: CASSRYGLLNTGELFF.

This chain uses TRBV6-1 with TRBJ1-4, with D possibly being TRBD1 (5 bases). Trimming shortened V by 0 bases and J by 9 bases, and 14 bases separated the two germline ends. CDR1 is MNHNS, CDR2 SASEGT, per germline. There are 15 residues in the CDR3. CDR3 DNA sequence: TGTGCCAGCAGTGAAGCTGGGCAGGGAGGCCAAAAACTGTTTTTT. Protein product: CASSEAGQGGQKLFF.

The genes are TRBV24-1 and TRBJ2-1, with 12 bases identical to TRBD2. This CDR3 is built from 15 residues. V gave up 5 bases and J gave up 9 bases; unmatched junction bases: 7. Per the germline V gene, CDR1 is KGHDR and CDR2 is SFDVKD. CDR3 nucleotides: TGTGCCACCAGTGTACCGGGACTAGCGGGTTTTGAGCAGTTCTTC. Residues: CATSVPGLAGFEQFF.

The CDR3 DNA follows: TGTGCCAGCAGCGACAGGGGTTGGGGGGGTCAGCCCCAGCATTTT. It translates to CASSDRGWGGQPQHF. This chain joins TRBV7-9 and TRBJ1-5, with 8 bases matching TRBD1. Unmatched junction bases numbered 9, after V lost 5 bases and J lost 6 bases. Germline V lookup: CDR1 SEHNR, CDR2 FQNEAQ (reference sequence). The CDR3 spans 15 residues.